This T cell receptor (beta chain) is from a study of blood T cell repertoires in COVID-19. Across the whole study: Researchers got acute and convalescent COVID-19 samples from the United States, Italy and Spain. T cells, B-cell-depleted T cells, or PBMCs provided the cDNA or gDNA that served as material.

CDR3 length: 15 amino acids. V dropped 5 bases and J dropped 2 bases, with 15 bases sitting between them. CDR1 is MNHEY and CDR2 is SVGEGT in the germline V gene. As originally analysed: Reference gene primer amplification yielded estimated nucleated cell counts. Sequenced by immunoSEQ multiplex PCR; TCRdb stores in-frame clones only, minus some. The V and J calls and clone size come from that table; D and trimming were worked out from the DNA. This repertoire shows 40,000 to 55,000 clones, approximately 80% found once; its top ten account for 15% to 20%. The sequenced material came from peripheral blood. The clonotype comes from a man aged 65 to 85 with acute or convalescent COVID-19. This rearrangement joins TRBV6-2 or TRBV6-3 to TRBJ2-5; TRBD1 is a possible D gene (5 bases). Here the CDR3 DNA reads TGTGCCAGCAGTCCCTATTCGACAGAACAAGAGACCCAGTACTTC. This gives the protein CASSPYSTEQETQYF.